One sample yielded the 16 T cell receptor beta chains listed below, sequenced in a study of shared clonotypes between healthy human individuals. Sequencing was performed with immunoSEQ multiplex PCR; in TCRdb, only in-frame clones are kept and a portion is missing. Altogether some 2,000,000 clones are present, 85% to 95% being singletons, with the ten largest covering 0.1% to 0.15%. Input material: naive CD4+ T cells sorted from blood. This sample's subset: CD45RA+ positively selected. The origin of the receptors is a young man in good health.

CDR3: CAISEGPLNTEAFF. The CDR3 DNA sequence: TGTGCCATCAGTGAGGGACCGCTGAACACTGAAGCTTTCTTT. The rearrangement uses TRBV10-3 and TRBJ1-1; D ambiguous. The germline gives CDR1 ENHRY, CDR2 SYGVKD. Trimming pared 2 bases from V and 0 bases from J, leaving 7 bases between. The CDR3 has 14 amino acids.

V gene TRBV10-3 combines with J gene TRBJ2-1, with TRBD2 matching 9 bases. The CDR3 contains 14 residues. With 7 bases clipped from V and 8 bases from J, the junction kept 9 bases outside the gene matches. Germline V gene lookup returns CDR1 ENHRY and CDR2 SYGVKD. CDR3 region: CAITDSGSIDEQFF. In DNA form, the CDR3 reads TGTGCCATCACTGATAGCGGGAGTATCGATGAGCAGTTCTTC.

V gene TRBV7-3 combines with J gene TRBJ2-5, with TRBD2 matching 7 bases. This CDR3 contains 15 residues. The germline CDR1 and CDR2 sequences are SGHTA and FQGTGA. V was clipped by 0 bases and J by 6 bases; unmatched bases: 7. In nucleotides, the CDR3 is TGTGCCAGCAGCTTAACGGGCACTAGCGAACAGACCCAGTACTTC. As protein: CASSLTGTSEQTQYF.

This rearrangement joins TRBV28 to TRBJ1-5; D is undetermined. The length of the CDR3 is 15 residues. Germline CDR1 MDHEN, CDR2 SYDVKM. Trimming took 7 bases from V and 1 from J, leaving 14 bases between them. The CDR3 spells CASTAGGLSNQPQHF. Here the CDR3 DNA reads TGTGCCAGCACCGCCGGAGGGCTGAGCAATCAGCCCCAGCATTTT.

The CDR3 region has the DNA TGTGCCAGTAGTATAGCTCTGCTGAACACTGAAGCTTTCTTT. Translated: CASSIALLNTEAFF. The chain recombines TRBV19 with TRBJ1-1; D unclear. CDR3 length: 14 residues. Trimming removed 1 base from V and 0 bases from J, with 6 bases in between. CDR1 is LNHDA and CDR2 is SQIVND in the germline V gene (reference sequence).

As concerns this clone: Other nucleotide sequences from this sample produce the same CDR3. The CDR3 spells CAISEPTSGRNEQFF. The CDR3 DNA reads as TGTGCCATCAGTGAGCCGACTAGCGGAAGAAATGAGCAGTTCTTC. The rearrangement links TRBV10-3 to TRBJ2-1; 9 bases fit TRBD2. Trimming at V came to 2 bases and at J to 7 bases, leaving 6 bases not matched to a gene. CDR3 length equals 15 residues. Germline loops: CDR1 ENHRY, CDR2 SYGVKD.

The V and J genes are TRBV9 and TRBJ2-2, with 8 bases matching TRBD1. Losses at the gene ends were 4 bases for V and 3 bases for J; bases not matched to a gene: 5. The CDR3 consists of 15 residues. CDR1 is SGDLS, CDR2 YYNGEE, per germline. The CDR3 here is CASSPRTGYTGELFF. The CDR3 DNA is TGTGCCAGCAGCCCCCGGACAGGGTACACCGGGGAGCTGTTTTTT.

The chain joins TRBV18 to TRBJ2-1; TRBD1 matches 9 bases. V was clipped by 4 bases and J by 7 bases; unmatched bases: 8. This CDR3 contains 15 residues. The germline CDR1 and CDR2 sequences are KGHSH and LQKENI. The chain's CDR3 is CASSLPGQGWNEQFF. Written as DNA, the CDR3 is TGTGCCAGCTCACTCCCGGGACAGGGATGGAATGAGCAGTTCTTC.

This clone was detected once. The chain recombines TRBV2 with TRBJ1-5; D is unclear. The CDR3 has 13 amino acids. Trimming cost V 7 bases and J 6 bases, with 13 bases left between them. Germline V gene lookup returns CDR1 SNHLY and CDR2 FYNNEI. The CDR3, as DNA: TGTGCCAGCAACGGGGAGGCCAGTCAGCCCCAGCATTTT. This gives the protein CASNGEASQPQHF.

The CDR3 loop is CASGLDRWGTDTQYF. The CDR3 coding sequence is TGTGCTAGTGGTTTGGACAGATGGGGCACAGATACGCAGTATTTT. The chain has TRBV12-5 and TRBJ2-3; D not resolved. From germline, CDR1 is LGHNT and CDR2 FRNRAP. The CDR3 extends over 15 amino acids. The ends were cut back, 1 base at V and 1 base at J, with 9 bases in the middle.

As DNA, the CDR3 is TGTGCCAGCAGCCCCGGGGGTCTAGCCAAAAACATTCAGTACTTC. Amino acids: CASSPGGLAKNIQYF. The chain combines TRBV7-8 with TRBJ2-4, with D perhaps matching TRBD2 (6 bases). The CDR3 runs to 15 residues. Germline CDR1 is SGHVS and CDR2 is FQNEAQ. With 5 bases removed from V and 0 bases from J, the gap between germline ends came to 11 bases. Combining the CDR3 with reference TRBV7-8 and TRBJ2-4 gives the whole variable domain GAGVSQSPRYKVAKRGQDVALRCDPISGHVSLFWYQQALGQGPEFLTYFQNEAQLDKSGLPSDRFFAERPEGSVSTLKIQRTQQEDSAVYLCASSPGGLAKNIQYFGAGTRLSVL.

The chain employs TRBV30 and TRBJ2-5; 8 bases are a match to TRBD1. Germline assignment: CDR1 GTSNPN and CDR2 SVGIG (reference sequence). The V gene end was trimmed by 1 base and the J gene end by 5 bases; junction bases not matched to a gene: 6. The CDR3 is made up of 14 amino acids. The CDR3 loop reads CAWSARGQRETQYF. CDR3 sequence (DNA): TGTGCCTGGAGTGCCAGGGGGCAGCGGGAGACCCAGTACTTC.

The chain uses TRBV28 and TRBJ1-2, with no clear D. CDR1 and CDR2 (germline): MDHEN, SYDVKM. Trimming took off 5 bases at V and 7 bases at J, with 29 bases between the two ends. The CDR3 length is 18 residues. The CDR3 loop reads CASSPIGKGPSPLFGYTF. Here the CDR3 DNA reads TGTGCCAGCAGTCCCATCGGTAAAGGCCCAAGTCCCCTATTTGGCTACACCTTC.

As concerns this clone: Within the sample, other DNA sequences also encode this same CDR3. This sequence joins TRBV5-1 and TRBJ2-7; no firm D call. This CDR3 is 13 amino acids long. Germline CDR1 reads SGHRS; CDR2 reads YFSETQ. V shed 0 bases and J shed 1 base, with 5 bases lying between them. CDR3 residues: CASSLAVSYEQYF. The CDR3 DNA follows: TGCGCCAGCAGCTTGGCGGTTTCCTACGAGCAGTACTTC.

The chain couples TRBV18 to TRBJ2-7, with D perhaps matching TRBD2 (5 bases). V dropped 3 bases and J dropped 3 bases, with 15 bases sitting between them. The CDR3 totals 15 residues. The germline V gene encodes CDR1 KGHSH and CDR2 LQKENI. DNA of the CDR3: TGTGCCAGCTCACCTGGTCGGGGAGATGGCTACGAGCAGTACTTC. This encodes CASSPGRGDGYEQYF.

This rearrangement joins TRBV7-9 to TRBJ1-1; 7 bases fit TRBD1. The CDR3 runs to 15 residues. In germline, CDR1 is SEHNR, CDR2 FQNEAQ (reference sequence). The ends lost 1 base at V and 6 bases at J; junction bases unmatched: 8. CDR3 amino acids: CASSLGGTVIAEAFF. CDR3 DNA: TGTGCCAGCAGCTTAGGAGGGACAGTTATAGCTGAAGCTTTCTTT.